This TCR beta chain emerged from a study of cytomegalovirus exposure and HLA in healthy donors. Whole-study results and caveats: The study labeled fewer than 200 TCR beta chains cytomegalovirus-associated.

The CDR3 runs 15 residues. The germline gives CDR1 SGHDT, CDR2 YYEEEE. Trimming pared 0 bases from V and 5 bases from J, leaving 15 bases between. Note on this clone: Antigen: not known.

The study ran its PCR with 60 Vbeta and 13 Jbeta primers. Assay: immunoSEQ multiplex PCR; the TCRdb copy retains only in-frame clones and omits some. This sample has around 96,000 clones, with under 65% found just once. This chain joins TRBV5-6 and TRBJ2-7; TRBD1 might be the D (6 bases). Sequences were obtained from PBMCs. This sequence originates from a man aged 55 to 70 in good health and CMV-seronegative. The CDR3 protein is CASSLVYRARHEQYF. In nucleotides, the CDR3 is TGTGCCAGCAGCTTGGTCTACAGGGCTCGCCACGAGCAGTACTTC. Looking up the rest from reference TRBV5-6 and TRBJ2-7 gives the full variable domain: DAGVTQSPTHLIKTRGQQVTLRCSPKSGHDTVSWYQQALGQGPQFIFQYYEEEERQRGNFPDRFSGHQFPNYSSELNVNALLLGDSALYLCASSLVYRARHEQYFGPGTRLTVT.